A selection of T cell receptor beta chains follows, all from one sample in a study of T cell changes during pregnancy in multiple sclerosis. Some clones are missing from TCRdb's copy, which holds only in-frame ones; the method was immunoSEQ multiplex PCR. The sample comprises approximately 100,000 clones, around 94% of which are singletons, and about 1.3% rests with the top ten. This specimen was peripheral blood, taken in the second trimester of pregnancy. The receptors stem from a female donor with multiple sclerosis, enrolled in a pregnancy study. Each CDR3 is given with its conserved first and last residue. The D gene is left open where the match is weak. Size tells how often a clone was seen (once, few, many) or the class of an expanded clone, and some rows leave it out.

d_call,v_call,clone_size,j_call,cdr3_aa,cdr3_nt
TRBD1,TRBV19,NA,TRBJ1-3,CASSIQGAADTIYF,TGTGCCAGTAGTATACAGGGGGCCGCGGACACCATATATTTT
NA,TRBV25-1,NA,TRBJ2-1,CASSEIDYNEQFF,TGTGCCAGCAGTGAAATAGACTACAATGAGCAGTTCTTC
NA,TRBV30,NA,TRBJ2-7,CACLLHHSSSYEQYF,TGTGCCTGCCTACTCCACCACTCGAGCTCCTACGAGCAGTACTTC
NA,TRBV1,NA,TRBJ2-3,CTSSHQGALGTDTQYF,TGCACCAGCAGCCATCAGGGGGCACTTGGCACAGATACGCAGTATTTT
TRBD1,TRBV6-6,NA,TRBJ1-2,CASSYPGDRGHGYTF,TGTGCCAGCAGTTACCCGGGGGACAGGGGGCATGGCTACACCTTC
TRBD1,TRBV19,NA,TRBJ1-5,CASSIAGGPQPQHF,TGTGCCAGTAGTATAGCAGGGGGCCCACAGCCCCAGCATTTT
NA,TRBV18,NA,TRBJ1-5,CASSPFSGAGQPQHF,TGTGCCAGCTCACCGTTCTCAGGGGCAGGGCAGCCCCAGCATTTT
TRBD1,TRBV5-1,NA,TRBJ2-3,CASSNTGGTSTDTQYF,TGCGCCAGCAGCAATACAGGGGGGACTAGCACAGATACGCAGTATTTT
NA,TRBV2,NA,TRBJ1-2,CASTPTGTNYGYTF,TGTGCCAGCACTCCCACAGGGACTAACTATGGCTACACCTTC
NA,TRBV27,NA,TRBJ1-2,CASSLSIRNYGYTF,TGTGCCAGCAGTTTATCGATCCGGAACTATGGCTACACCTTC
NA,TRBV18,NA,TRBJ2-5,CASSLHFAETQYF,TGTGCCAGCTCACTTCACTTTGCGGAGACCCAGTACTTC
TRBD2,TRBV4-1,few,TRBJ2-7,CASSQPGGPREQYF,TGCGCCAGCAGCCAACCGGGGGGGCCGAGGGAGCAGTACTTC
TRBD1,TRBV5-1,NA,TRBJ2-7,CASSLPQTGGGFYEQYF,TGCGCCAGCAGCTTGCCCCAGACAGGGGGCGGCTTCTACGAGCAGTACTTC
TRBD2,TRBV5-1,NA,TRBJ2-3,CASSSRFAGGPSSTDTQYF,TGCGCCAGCAGCTCCCGTTTTGCGGGGGGCCCTTCTAGCACAGATACGCAGTATTTT
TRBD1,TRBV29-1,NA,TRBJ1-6,CSVAQGAGDSPLHF,TGCAGCGTGGCACAGGGGGCAGGGGATTCACCCCTCCACTTT
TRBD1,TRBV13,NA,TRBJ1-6,CASSSGTAANSPLHF,TGTGCCAGCAGCTCTGGGACAGCGGCAAATTCACCCCTCCACTTT
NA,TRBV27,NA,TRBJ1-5,CASRGDMASNQPQHF,TGTGCCAGCAGAGGGGACATGGCTAGCAATCAGCCCCAGCATTTT
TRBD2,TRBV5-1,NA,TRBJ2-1,CASSLTGSSGGYNEQFF,TGCGCCAGCAGCTTGACTGGGTCTAGCGGGGGCTACAATGAGCAGTTCTTC
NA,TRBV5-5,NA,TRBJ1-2,CASSSQGIDYGYTF,TGTGCCAGCAGCTCGCAGGGTATTGACTATGGCTACACCTTC
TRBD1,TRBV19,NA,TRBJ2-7,CASSMTGGYEQYF,TGTGCCAGTAGTATGACAGGGGGCTACGAGCAGTACTTC
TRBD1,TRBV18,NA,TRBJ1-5,CASSPYRGEQPQHF,TGTGCCAGCTCACCATACAGGGGAGAACAGCCCCAGCATTTT
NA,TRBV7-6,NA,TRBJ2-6,CASSSTGNGANVLTF,TGTGCCAGCAGCTCTACAGGGAATGGGGCCAACGTCCTGACTTTC
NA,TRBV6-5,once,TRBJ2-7,CASSYSLRSSYEQYF,TGTGCCAGCAGTTACTCGTTGCGGAGCTCCTACGAGCAGTACTTC
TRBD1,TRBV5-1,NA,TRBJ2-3,CASSLGTASTDTQYF,TGCGCCAGCAGCTTAGGGACAGCTAGCACAGATACGCAGTATTTT
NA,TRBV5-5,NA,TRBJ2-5,CASESLALIRGETQYF,TGTGCCAGCGAGTCCCTAGCGCTCATAAGGGGAGAGACCCAGTACTTC
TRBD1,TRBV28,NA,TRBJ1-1,CASSPIADRGRKGTEAFF,TGTGCCAGCAGTCCTATCGCGGACAGGGGGCGCAAGGGCACTGAAGCTTTCTTT
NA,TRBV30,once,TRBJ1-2,CAWTGGAGYTF,TGTGCCTGGACTGGGGGCGCTGGCTACACCTTC
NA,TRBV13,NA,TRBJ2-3,CASSLGVADTQYF,TGTGCCAGCAGCTTAGGGGTCGCGGATACGCAGTATTTT
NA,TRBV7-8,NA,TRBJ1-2,CASSPRLARDGYTF,TGTGCCAGCAGCCCCCGCCTAGCTCGAGATGGCTACACCTTC
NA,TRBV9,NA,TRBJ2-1,CASSVATPRGPYEQFF,TGTGCCAGCAGCGTAGCTACACCGCGGGGCCCCTATGAGCAGTTCTTC